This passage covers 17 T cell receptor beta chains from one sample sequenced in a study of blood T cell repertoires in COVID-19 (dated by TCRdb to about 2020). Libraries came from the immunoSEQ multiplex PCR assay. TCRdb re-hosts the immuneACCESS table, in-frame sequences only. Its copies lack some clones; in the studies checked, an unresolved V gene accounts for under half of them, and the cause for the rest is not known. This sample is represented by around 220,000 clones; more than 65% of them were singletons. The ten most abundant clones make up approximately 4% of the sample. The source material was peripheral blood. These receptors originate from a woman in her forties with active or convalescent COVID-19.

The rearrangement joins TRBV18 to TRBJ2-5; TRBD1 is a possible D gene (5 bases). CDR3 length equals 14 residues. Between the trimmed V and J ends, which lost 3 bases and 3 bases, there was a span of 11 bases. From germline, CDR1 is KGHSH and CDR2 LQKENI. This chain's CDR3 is CASSPRVGEETQYF. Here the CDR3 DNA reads TGTGCCAGCTCACCCCGAGTAGGGGAAGAGACCCAGTACTTC.

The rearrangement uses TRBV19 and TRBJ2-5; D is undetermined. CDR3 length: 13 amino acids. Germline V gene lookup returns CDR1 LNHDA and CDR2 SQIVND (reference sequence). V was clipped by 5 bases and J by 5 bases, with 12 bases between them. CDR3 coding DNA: TGTGCCAGTAGTTCCAGAGGTGTTGAGACCCAGTACTTC. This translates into CASSSRGVETQYF.

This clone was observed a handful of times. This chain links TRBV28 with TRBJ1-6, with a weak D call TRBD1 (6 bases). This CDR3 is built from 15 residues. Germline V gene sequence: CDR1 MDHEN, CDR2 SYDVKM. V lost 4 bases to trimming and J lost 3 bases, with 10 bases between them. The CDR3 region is CASSSPTGYNSPLHF. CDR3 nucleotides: TGTGCCAGCAGTTCCCCGACAGGCTATAATTCACCCCTCCACTTT.

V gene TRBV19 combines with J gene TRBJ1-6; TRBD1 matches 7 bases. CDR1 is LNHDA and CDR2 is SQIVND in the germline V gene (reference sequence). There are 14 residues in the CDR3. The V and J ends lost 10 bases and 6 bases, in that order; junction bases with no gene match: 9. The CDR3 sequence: CATGVAGGNSPLHF. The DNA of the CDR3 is TGTGCCACTGGGGTGGCAGGGGGTAATTCACCCCTCCACTTT.

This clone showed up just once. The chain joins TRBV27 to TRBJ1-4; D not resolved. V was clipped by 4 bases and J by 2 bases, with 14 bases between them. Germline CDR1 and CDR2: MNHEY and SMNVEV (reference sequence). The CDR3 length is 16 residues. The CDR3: CASSSRRRTTNEKLFF. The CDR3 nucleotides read TGTGCCAGCAGTTCTCGGCGAAGGACTACTAATGAAAAACTGTTTTTT.

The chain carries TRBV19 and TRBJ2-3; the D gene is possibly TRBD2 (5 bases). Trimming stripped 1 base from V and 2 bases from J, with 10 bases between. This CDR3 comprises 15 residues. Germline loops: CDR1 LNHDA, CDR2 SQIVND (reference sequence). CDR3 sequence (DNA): TGTGCCAGTAGTATAGCCGGGAAAAACACAGATACGCAGTATTTT. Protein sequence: CASSIAGKNTDTQYF.

The CDR3 loop reads CATSRDLRETQYF. The CDR3, as DNA: TGTGCCACCAGCAGAGATCTCCGAGAGACCCAGTACTTC. The chain is built from TRBV15 and TRBJ2-5; D remains unclear. CDR3 length equals 13 residues. V lost 0 bases and J lost 4, with 6 bases in between. Germline CDR1 is LNHNV and CDR2 is YYDKDF (reference sequence).

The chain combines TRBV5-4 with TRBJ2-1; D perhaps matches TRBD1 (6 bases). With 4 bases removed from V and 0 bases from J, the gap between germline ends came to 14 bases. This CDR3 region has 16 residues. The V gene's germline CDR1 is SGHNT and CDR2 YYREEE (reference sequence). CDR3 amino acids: CASSAAGVGSYNEQFF. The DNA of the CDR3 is TGTGCCAGCAGCGCCGCAGGGGTGGGCTCCTACAATGAGCAGTTCTTC. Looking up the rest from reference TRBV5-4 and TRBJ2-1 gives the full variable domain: ETGVTQSPTHLIKTRGQQVTLRCSSQSGHNTVSWYQQALGQGPQFIFQYYREEENGRGNFPPRFSGLQFPNYSSELNVNALELDDSALYLCASSAAGVGSYNEQFFGPGTRLTVL.

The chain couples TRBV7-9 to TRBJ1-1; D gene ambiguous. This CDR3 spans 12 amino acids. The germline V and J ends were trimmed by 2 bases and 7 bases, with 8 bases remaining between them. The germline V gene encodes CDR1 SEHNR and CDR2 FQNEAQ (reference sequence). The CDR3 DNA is TGTGCCAGCAGCTTAACAGACTATGAAGCTTTCTTT. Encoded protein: CASSLTDYEAFF.

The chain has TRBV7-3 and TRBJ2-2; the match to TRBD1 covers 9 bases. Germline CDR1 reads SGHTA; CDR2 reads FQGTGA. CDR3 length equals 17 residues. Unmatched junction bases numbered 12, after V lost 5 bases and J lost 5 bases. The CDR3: CASSQWLGQGETGELFF. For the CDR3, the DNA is TGTGCCAGCAGCCAATGGCTGGGACAGGGTGAAACCGGGGAGCTGTTTTTT.

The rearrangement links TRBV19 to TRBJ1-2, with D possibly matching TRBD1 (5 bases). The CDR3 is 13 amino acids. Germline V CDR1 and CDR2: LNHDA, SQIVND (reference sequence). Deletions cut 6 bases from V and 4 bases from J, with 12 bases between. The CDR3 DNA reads TGTGCCAGTAGCCAGGGATCTGGCTATGGCTACACCTTC. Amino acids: CASSQGSGYGYTF.

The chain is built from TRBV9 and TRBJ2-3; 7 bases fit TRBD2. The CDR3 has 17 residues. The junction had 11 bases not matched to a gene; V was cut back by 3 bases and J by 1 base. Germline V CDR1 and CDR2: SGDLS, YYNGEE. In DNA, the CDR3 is TGTGCCAGCAGCGAGACCGGCAGCGCGGGGGGCACAGATACGCAGTATTTT. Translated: CASSETGSAGGTDTQYF. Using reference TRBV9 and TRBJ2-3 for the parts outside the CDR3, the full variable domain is DSGVTQTPKHLITATGQRVTLRCSPRSGDLSVYWYQQSLDQGLQFLIQYYNGEERAKGNILERFSAQQFPDLHSELNLSSLELGDSALYFCASSETGSAGGTDTQYFGPGTRLTVL.

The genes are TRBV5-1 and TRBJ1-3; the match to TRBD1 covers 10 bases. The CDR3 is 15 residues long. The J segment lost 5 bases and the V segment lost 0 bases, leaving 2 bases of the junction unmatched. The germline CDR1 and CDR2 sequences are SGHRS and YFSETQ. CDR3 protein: CASSLAGQGRNTIYF. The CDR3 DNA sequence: TGCGCCAGCAGCTTGGCGGGACAGGGGAGAAACACCATATATTTT.

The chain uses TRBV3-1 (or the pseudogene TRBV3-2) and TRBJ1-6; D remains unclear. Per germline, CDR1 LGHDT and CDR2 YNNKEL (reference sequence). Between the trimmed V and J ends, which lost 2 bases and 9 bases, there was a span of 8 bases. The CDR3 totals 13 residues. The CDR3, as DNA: TGTGCCAGCAGCCAATTAGTTCGTTCACCCCTCCACTTT. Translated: CASSQLVRSPLHF.

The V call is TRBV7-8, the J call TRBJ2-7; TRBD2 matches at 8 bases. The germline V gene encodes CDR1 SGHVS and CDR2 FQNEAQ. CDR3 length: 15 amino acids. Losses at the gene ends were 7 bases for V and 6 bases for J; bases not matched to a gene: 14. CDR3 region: CASTLGERGNGEQYV. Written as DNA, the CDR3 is TGTGCCAGCACCCTTGGGGAGCGGGGGAATGGCGAGCAGTACGTC.

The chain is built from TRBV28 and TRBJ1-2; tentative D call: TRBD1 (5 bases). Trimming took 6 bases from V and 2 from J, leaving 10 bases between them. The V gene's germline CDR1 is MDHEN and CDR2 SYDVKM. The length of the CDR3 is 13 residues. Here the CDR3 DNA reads TGTGCCAGCAGGGTCGGGGGGAACTATGGCTACACCTTC. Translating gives CASRVGGNYGYTF.

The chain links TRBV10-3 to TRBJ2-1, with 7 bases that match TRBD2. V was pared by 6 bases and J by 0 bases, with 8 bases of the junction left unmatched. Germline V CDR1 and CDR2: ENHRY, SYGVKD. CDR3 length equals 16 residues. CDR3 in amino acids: CAIRADGGSSYNEQFF. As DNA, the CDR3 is TGTGCCATCAGAGCCGACGGGGGGAGCTCCTACAATGAGCAGTTCTTC.